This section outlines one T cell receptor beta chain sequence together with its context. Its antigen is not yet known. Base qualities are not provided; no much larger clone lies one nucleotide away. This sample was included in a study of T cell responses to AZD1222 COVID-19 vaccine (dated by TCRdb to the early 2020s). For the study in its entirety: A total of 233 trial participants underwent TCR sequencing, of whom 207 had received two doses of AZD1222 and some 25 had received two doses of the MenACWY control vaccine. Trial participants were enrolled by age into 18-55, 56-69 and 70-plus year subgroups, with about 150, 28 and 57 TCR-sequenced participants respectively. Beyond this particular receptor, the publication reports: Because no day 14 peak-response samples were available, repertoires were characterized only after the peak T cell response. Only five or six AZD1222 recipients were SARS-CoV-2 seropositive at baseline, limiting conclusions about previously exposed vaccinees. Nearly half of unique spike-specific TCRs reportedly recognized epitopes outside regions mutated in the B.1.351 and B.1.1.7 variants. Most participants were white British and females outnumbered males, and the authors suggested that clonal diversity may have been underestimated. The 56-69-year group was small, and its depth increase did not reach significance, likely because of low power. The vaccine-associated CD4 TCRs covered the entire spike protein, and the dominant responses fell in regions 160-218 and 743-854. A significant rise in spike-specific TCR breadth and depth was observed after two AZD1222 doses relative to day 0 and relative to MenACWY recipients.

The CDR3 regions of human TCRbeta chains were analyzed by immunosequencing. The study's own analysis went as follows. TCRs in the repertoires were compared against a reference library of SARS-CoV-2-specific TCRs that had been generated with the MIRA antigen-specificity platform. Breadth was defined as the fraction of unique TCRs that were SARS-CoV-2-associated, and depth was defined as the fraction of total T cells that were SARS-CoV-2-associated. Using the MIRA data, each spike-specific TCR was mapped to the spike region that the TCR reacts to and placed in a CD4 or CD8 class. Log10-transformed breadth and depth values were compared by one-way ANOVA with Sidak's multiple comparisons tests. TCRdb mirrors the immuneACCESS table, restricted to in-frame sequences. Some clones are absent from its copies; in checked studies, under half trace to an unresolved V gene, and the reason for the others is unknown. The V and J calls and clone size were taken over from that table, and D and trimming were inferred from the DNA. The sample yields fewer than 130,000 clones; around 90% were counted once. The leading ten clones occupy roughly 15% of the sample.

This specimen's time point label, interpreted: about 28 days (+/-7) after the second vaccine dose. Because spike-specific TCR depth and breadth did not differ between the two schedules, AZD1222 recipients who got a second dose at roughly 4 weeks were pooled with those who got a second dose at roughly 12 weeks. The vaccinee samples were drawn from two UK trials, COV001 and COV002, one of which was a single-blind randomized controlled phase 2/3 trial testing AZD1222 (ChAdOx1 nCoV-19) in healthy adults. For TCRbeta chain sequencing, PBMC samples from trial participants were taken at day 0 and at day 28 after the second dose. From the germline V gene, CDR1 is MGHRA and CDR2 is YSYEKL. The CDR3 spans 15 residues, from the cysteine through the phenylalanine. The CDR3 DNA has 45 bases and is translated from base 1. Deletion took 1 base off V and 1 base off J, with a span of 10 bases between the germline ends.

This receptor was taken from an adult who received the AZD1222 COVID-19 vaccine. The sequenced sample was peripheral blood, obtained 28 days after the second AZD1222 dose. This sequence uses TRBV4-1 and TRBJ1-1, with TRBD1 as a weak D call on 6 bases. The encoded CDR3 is CASSQVIQGNTEAFF. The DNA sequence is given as TGCGCCAGCAGCCAAGTAATACAGGGGAACACTGAAGCTTTCTTT.